A single sample gave rise to the 18 T cell receptor beta chains below, sequenced in a study of blood T cell repertoires in COVID-19. Some clones are missing from TCRdb's copy, which holds only in-frame ones; the method was immunoSEQ multiplex PCR. The data contain roughly 140,000 clones, 65% to 90% of them seen just once; the ten biggest clones take up almost 10%. Material for sequencing was peripheral blood. The origin of the receptors is a woman in her forties or fifties with acute or convalescent COVID-19.

This chain links TRBV6-5 with TRBJ1-6; 7 nucleotides line up with TRBD1. The CDR3 length is 15 residues. From germline, CDR1 is MNHEY and CDR2 SVGAGI. After removal of 6 bases from V and 0 bases from J, the junction contained 2 bases not matched to a gene. CDR3 region: CASRAGGSYNSPLHF. The CDR3 bases are TGTGCCAGCAGAGCAGGGGGCTCCTATAATTCACCCCTCCACTTT.

This chain connects TRBV11-2 to TRBJ2-4; a possible D gene is TRBD2 (5 bases). This CDR3 has 14 amino acids. V lost 6 bases to trimming and J lost 8 bases, with 17 bases between them. CDR1 is SGHAT, CDR2 FQNNGV, per germline. The CDR3 reads CASRHRAGPDIQYF. The CDR3 coding sequence is TGTGCCAGCAGGCATAGGGCGGGCCCGGACATTCAGTACTTC.

The V gene is TRBV9, the J gene TRBJ2-1, with a possible D match to TRBD1 (5 bases). This CDR3 is 18 amino acids long. Per the germline V gene, CDR1 is SGDLS and CDR2 is YYNGEE. Trimming shortened V by 0 bases and J by 1 base, and 17 bases separated the two germline ends. CDR3 in amino acids: CASSVEPLQGRSYNEQFF. DNA of the CDR3: TGTGCCAGCAGCGTAGAACCCCTCCAGGGCCGATCCTACAATGAGCAGTTCTTC.

The chain is built from TRBV6-5 and TRBJ1-2, with unresolved D. This CDR3 has 13 residues. The germline V and J ends were trimmed by 5 bases and 8 bases, with 15 bases remaining between them. Germline V CDR1 and CDR2: MNHEY, SVGAGI. CDR3 bases: TGTGCCAGCAGTCGAGAGGGCATTAGGGGCTACACCTTC. This gives the protein CASSREGIRGYTF.

The rearrangement uses TRBV6-5 and TRBJ2-1; 14 bases match TRBD2. Germline V lookup: CDR1 MNHEY, CDR2 SVGAGI. V shed 6 bases and J 8 bases; nucleotides not matched to a gene: 3. The CDR3 is 14 amino acids. In nucleotides, the CDR3 is TGTGCCAGCAGGCCGGGACTAGCGGGAGATGAGCAGTTCTTC. Protein sequence: CASRPGLAGDEQFF.

The genes are TRBV7-9 and TRBJ1-1; D not certain. The CDR3 is made up of 13 amino acids. Trimming removed 5 bases at V and 4 bases at J, with 11 bases between. The germline gives CDR1 SEHNR, CDR2 FQNEAQ (reference sequence). As DNA, the CDR3 is TGTGCCAGCAGCCTTCAGGCGGGCACTGAAGCTTTCTTT. As protein: CASSLQAGTEAFF.

The chain recombines TRBV19 with TRBJ2-2, with 9 bases lining up with TRBD1. There are 16 residues in the CDR3. V was clipped by 7 bases and J by 5 bases; unmatched bases: 11. CDR1 LNHDA and CDR2 SQIVND come from the germline V gene (reference sequence). The CDR3 protein is CASNPPGQGLTGELFF. CDR3 bases: TGTGCCAGTAATCCACCGGGACAGGGATTAACCGGGGAGCTGTTTTTT.

The V call is TRBV2, the J call TRBJ2-5, with TRBD1 matching 8 bases. The CDR3 sequence is 13 residues long. J lost 5 bases, V lost 5 bases, and 4 bases had no gene match. Germline V gene lookup returns CDR1 SNHLY and CDR2 FYNNEI. The CDR3 sequence: CASSLDRAETQYF. As DNA, the CDR3 is TGTGCCAGCAGTTTGGACAGGGCGGAGACCCAGTACTTC.

The V call is TRBV7-2, the J call TRBJ1-5; possibly TRBD1 for D (5 bases). Between the trimmed V and J ends, which lost 1 base and 1 base, there was a span of 17 bases. CDR3 length: 18 amino acids. Germline lookup yields CDR1 SGHTA and CDR2 FQGNSA. The CDR3 DNA reads as TGTGCCAGCAGCTTAGTTACCCCAGGGTTTGGGAGCAATCAGCCCCAGCATTTT. Translating it yields CASSLVTPGFGSNQPQHF. Supplemented by reference TRBV7-2 and TRBJ1-5, the full variable domain reads GAGVSQSPSNKVTEKGKDVELRCDPISGHTALYWYRQSLGQGLEFLIYFQGNSAPDKSGLPSDRFSAERTGGSVSTLTIQRTQQEDSAVYLCASSLVTPGFGSNQPQHFGDGTRLSIL.

This sequence joins TRBV7-3 and TRBJ2-1; D perhaps matches TRBD1 (6 bases). V dropped 0 bases and J dropped 5 bases, with 8 bases sitting between them. The CDR3 has 14 residues. Looked up from germline, CDR1 is SGHTA and CDR2 is FQGTGA. CDR3 coding DNA: TGTGCCAGCAGCTTAACGGGACAAAACAATGAGCAGTTCTTC. It translates to CASSLTGQNNEQFF.

This clone appeared a single time. The rearrangement links TRBV6-5 to TRBJ1-5; D possibly corresponds to TRBD1 (6 bases). Trimming removed 8 bases at V and 6 bases at J, with 14 bases between. The CDR3 extends over 13 amino acids. CDR1 and CDR2 from the germline V gene are MNHEY and SVGAGI. CDR3 DNA sequence: TGTGCCAGCCTTATACAGGGATCTCAGCCCCAGCATTTT. It is translated as CASLIQGSQPQHF.

The chain couples TRBV5-1 to TRBJ2-7; TRBD2 matches 10 bases. Trimming at V came to 4 bases and at J to 5 bases, leaving 12 bases not matched to a gene. This CDR3 spans 16 amino acids. Germline V lookup: CDR1 SGHRS, CDR2 YFSETQ. Written as DNA, the CDR3 is TGCGCCAGCAGCCCTAAGGCTAGCGGGAGTCGAAACGAGCAGTACTTC. Protein product: CASSPKASGSRNEQYF.

V gene TRBV12-5 combines with J gene TRBJ1-2; a weak D match, TRBD1 (5 bases). CDR1 and CDR2 (germline): LGHNT, FRNRAP. The CDR3 is 14 residues long. Trimming took 1 base from V and 5 from J, leaving 11 bases between them. In nucleotides, the CDR3 is TGTGCTAGTGGTTTGGAAGACGGGACTTATGGCTACACCTTC. Encoded protein: CASGLEDGTYGYTF.

V and J are TRBV18 and TRBJ2-7; perhaps TRBD1 as D (6 bases). Germline V gene lookup returns CDR1 KGHSH and CDR2 LQKENI. V was clipped by 3 bases and J by 0 bases, with 15 bases between them. The CDR3 consists of 16 residues. This CDR3 is CASSPDSPALSYEQYF. CDR3 DNA sequence: TGTGCCAGCTCACCGGACAGTCCAGCCCTCTCCTACGAGCAGTACTTC.

CDR3 sequence reads: CASRYDRNTYEQYF. The CDR3 region has the DNA TGTGCCAGCAGGTATGACAGGAATACCTACGAGCAGTACTTC. The rearrangement uses TRBV2 and TRBJ2-7; TRBD1 is a possible D gene (6 bases). Trimming took 6 bases from V and 2 from J, leaving 14 bases between them. There are 14 residues in the CDR3. Germline CDR1 is SNHLY and CDR2 is FYNNEI.

The rearrangement joins TRBV20-1 to TRBJ1-2; no firm D call. The V gene lost 6 bases and the J gene lost 8 bases, with 13 bases spanning the gap. CDR3 length equals 11 residues. Per the germline V gene, CDR1 is DFQATT and CDR2 is SNEGSKA (reference sequence). Here the CDR3 reads CSALLLRGYTF. In nucleotides, the CDR3 is TGCAGTGCACTGCTCCTGCGGGGCTACACCTTC.

This rearrangement joins TRBV19 to TRBJ2-7; 7 bases match TRBD1. Germline V CDR1 and CDR2: LNHDA, SQIVND (reference sequence). V gave up 6 bases and J gave up 3 bases; unmatched junction bases: 14. The length of the CDR3 is 16 residues. CDR3 in amino acids: CASSSWTGDSLYEQYF. CDR3 DNA: TGTGCCAGTAGCTCATGGACAGGAGATTCCCTCTACGAGCAGTACTTC.

The rearrangement links TRBV19 to TRBJ2-1, with 9 positions matching TRBD2. The CDR3 spans 15 residues. CDR1 LNHDA and CDR2 SQIVND come from the germline V gene (reference sequence). With V trimmed by 1 base and J by 11 bases, 9 bases remained unmatched. The CDR3 reads CASSIGGPSGNQQFF. CDR3 DNA: TGTGCCAGTAGTATAGGGGGGCCTAGCGGGAATCAGCAGTTCTTC.